Reported below is one TCR beta chain. Sequencing used immunoSEQ multiplex PCR; TCRdb keeps in-frame clones, though not all of them. The table lists fewer than 95,000 clones, roughly 89% of them singletons, with about 0.81% in the top ten. The V and J ends lost 2 bases and 5 bases respectively, with 13 bases between them. The length of the CDR3 is 14 residues. Germline loops: CDR1 SGHRS, CDR2 YFSETQ. The data belong to a study of OX40 agonist ivuxolimab in advanced cancers. The sample consisted of CD4+ or CD8+ T cells sorted from blood, taken in a trial of the OX40 agonist ivuxolimab. This sequence was found in an adult with an advanced solid tumor such as melanoma, head and neck, liver or kidney cancer. This chain uses TRBV5-1 with TRBJ1-1; possible D gene TRBD1, 5 bases. DNA of the CDR3: TGCGCCAGCAGCTTAGACGCAAGGGGAACTGAAGCTTTCTTT. As protein: CASSLDARGTEAFF.